The present entry profiles one T cell receptor beta chain with its context. Its specificity is not known. Between the trimmed V and J ends, which lost 6 bases and 1 base, there was a span of 6 bases. CDR1 SQVTM and CDR2 ANQGSEA come from the germline V gene. The CDR3 is 12 amino acids. This sample stems from a study of T cell repertoires in cytomegalovirus infection. MiXCR, applied by TCRdb to the reads, yields one record per CDR3 protein. The top ten hold approximately 15% of the sample, which has more than 300,000 distinct CDR3 sequences, nearly 35% seen once. This specimen was cultured PBMCs, taken from culture after CMV antigen stimulation. The TCR originated in a human donor in good health (CMV status not recorded). Some clones in this sample may be carry-over from other donors' samples. V usage is TRBV29-1 and J usage is TRBJ2-2, with D possibly TRBD2 on 5 matching bases. DNA for the CDR3: TGCAGCGTCGGGGAGAACACCGGGGAGCTGTTTTTT. Amino acids: CSVGENTGELFF.